This TCR beta chain comes out of a study of blood T cell repertoires in COVID-19 (TCRdb year 2020). Regarding the study in general: Collaborator samples came from the United States, Italy and Spain and covered acute and convalescent phases of COVID-19. The material from the prospective study consisted of cDNA or gDNA derived from T cells, B-cell-depleted T cells, or PBMCs. The dataset comprised deeply sampled blood TCRbeta repertoires from subjects exposed to, actively infected with, or recovered from COVID-19. A freely available public database, intended as a resource for researchers studying the immune response to SARS-CoV-2, is where the repertoires were released. Samples were obtained from the ongoing ImmuneRACE study (first 160 participants) and from about 1,300 subjects provided by 6 global collaborators. A de-identified subject ID, COVID-19 status, age in years and sex were almost always included in the sample metadata. Where available, HLA class I and class II types were taken from metadata supplied by the sample provider and were not determined by assay-based typing. Study-level results and caveats: Clinical and demographic metadata were provided uncurated, with the amount varying by source and participant.

Collaborating institutions collected whole blood in K2EDTA tubes following their own protocols. For TCRbeta analysis, collaborator samples were shipped as frozen whole blood, as isolated PBMCs, or as DNA extracted from either sample type. Comment on this clone: Which antigen it targets is not known. No base qualities exist here, and no much larger clone lies one base off it.

The junction shows trimming of 0 bases on V and 4 bases on J, plus 13 bases between the germline ends. CDR1 and CDR2 (SGHRS, YFSETQ) derive from the germline V gene. Measured from the cysteine to the phenylalanine, the CDR3 is 15 residues long. The CDR3 DNA has 45 bases and is translated from base 1. The immunoSEQ Assay, a bias-controlled multiplex PCR, was used to amplify TCRbeta CDR3 regions from genomic DNA. Per the source publication's procedure: The number of nucleated cells in each sample was estimated by amplification of reference gene primers within the assay. To quantify the absolute abundance of each unique TCRbeta CDR3 rearrangement, sequence reads were collapsed and filtered. For each sample, productive Simpson clonality was calculated as the square root of Simpson's diversity index across productive rearrangements. The immuneACCESS repertoire file appears here via TCRdb, limited to in-frame rearrangements. These files lack a portion of the clones; in checked studies, under half of the deficit traces to unresolved V genes, and the cause of the others is not known. The V and J calls and clone size are taken from that table; D and trimming were inferred from the DNA. The sample profile shows fewer than 150,000 clones; around 83% of them were found once. Clones ranked in the top ten supply 4.3% of the sample.

The receptor chain draws on TRBV5-1 and TRBJ2-5, with TRBD2 perhaps the D gene, on 7 matching bases. Sequenced: peripheral blood. This TCR derives from a human donor in a cohort sampled during active COVID-19. The CDR3 sequence is CASSLVGGGGETQYF. The DNA sequence is as follows: TGCGCCAGCAGCTTGGTGGGGGGCGGGGGAGAGACCCAGTACTTC.